Below, one T cell receptor (beta chain) is given with its context. The antigen remains undetermined. The CDR3 totals 15 residues. Germline-derived CDR1 and CDR2 are MNHEY and SMNVEV (reference sequence). V was shortened by 9 bases and J by 0 bases, with 18 bases between the two germline ends. The data were taken from a study of T cell responses to AZD1222 COVID-19 vaccine. Clones were sequenced by immunoSEQ multiplex PCR, and TCRdb holds only the in-frame ones, with some missing. The table records roughly 180,000 clones, about nine tenths of them present only once. Overall study results and limits: Two AZD1222 administrations were followed by greater Spike-specific TCR breadth and depth.

This sequence joins TRBV27 and TRBJ2-7; TRBD1 might be the D (6 bases). Specimen: peripheral blood, collected on day 0 of AZD1222 vaccination. The clonotype was recovered from an adult in good health. This CDR3 is CARRTGHHLSYEQYF. DNA of the CDR3: TGTGCCAGACGGACGGGACACCATCTCTCCTACGAGCAGTACTTC.